Listed below are T cell receptor beta chains from one sample, sequenced in a study of patients and donors after allogeneic stem cell transplantation. TCRdb re-called the RT-PCR reads with MiXCR, one entry per CDR3 protein. This table holds under 200,000 distinct CDR3 sequences, about 32% found once. The material sequenced was blood, either unsorted or a sorted T cell fraction (not recorded which). These receptors were taken from a human donor who was either an allogeneic HSCT recipient or a stem cell or donor lymphocyte infusion donor (not recorded which). It is not recorded whose cells these are; they may come from a transplant donor. The CDR3 runs from the conserved cysteine through the conserved F or W. A D gene is named only where the DNA matches it firmly. Rows may omit the clone size; those that give it use once, few, many or a size class.

size	D	V	J	CDR3	DNA
-	-	TRBV6-5	TRBJ2-3	CASRGLGDTQYF	TGTGCCAGCAGGGGGCTGGGTGATACGCAGTATTTT
-	-	TRBV12-3/TRBV12-4	TRBJ1-2	CASSFIGAHGYTF	TGTGCCAGCAGTTTTATTGGGGCGCATGGCTACACCTTC
-	-	TRBV7-2	TRBJ2-5	CASARTGGETQYF	TGTGCCTCAGCACGTACAGGCGGGGAGACCCAGTACTTC
few	-	TRBV7-9	TRBJ1-5	CASSSARDNQPQHF	TGTGCCAGCAGCTCGGCCAGGGACAATCAGCCCCAGCATTTT
few	TRBD2	TRBV12-3/TRBV12-4	TRBJ2-1	CASSPPGLAVIYNEQFF	TGTGCCAGCAGCCCTCCCGGACTAGCGGTCATCTACAATGAGCAGTTCTTC
-	TRBD1	TRBV4-3	TRBJ1-6	CASSQEGTGASPLHF	TGCGCCAGCAGCCAAGAGGGGACAGGGGCTTCACCCCTCCACTTT
-	TRBD1	TRBV6-5	TRBJ2-7	CASSYSIGTGGYEQYF	TGTGCCAGCAGTTACTCGATCGGGACAGGGGGCTACGAGCAGTACTTC
few	TRBD2	TRBV5-1	TRBJ2-3	CASSLHTGTSRSASTDTQYF	TGCGCCAGCAGCTTGCATACCGGGACTAGCAGAAGTGCTAGCACAGATACGCAGTATTTT
few	TRBD1	TRBV20-1	TRBJ1-2	CSATGQGMTYGYTF	TGCAGTGCAACGGGACAGGGGATGACCTATGGCTACACCTTC
few	-	TRBV10-3	TRBJ2-5	CASTNLVAETQYF	TGTGCCAGCACAAACCTTGTGGCGGAGACCCAGTACTTC
-	-	TRBV10-3	TRBJ2-2	CAIRDGLRSNTGELFF	TGTGCCATCCGCGATGGTCTCAGATCGAACACCGGGGAGCTGTTTTTT
few	-	TRBV6-6	TRBJ1-1	CASSYSMGHNTEAFF	TGTGCCAGCAGTTACTCGATGGGGCACAACACTGAAGCTTTCTTT
few	-	TRBV5-1	TRBJ2-5	CASSLNVPQETQYF	TGCGCCAGCAGCTTAAATGTGCCACAAGAGACCCAGTACTTC
-	TRBD2	TRBV4-3	TRBJ2-7	CASSFRMGGSYEQYF	TGCGCCAGCAGCTTCCGAATGGGCGGGAGCTACGAGCAGTACTTC
few	-	TRBV6-2/TRBV6-3	TRBJ1-5	CASSPSRPYQPQHF	TGTGCCAGCAGTCCCTCGAGGCCTTATCAGCCCCAGCATTTT
few	TRBD1	TRBV11-2	TRBJ2-2	CASSPDRGLAGELFF	TGTGCCAGCAGTCCTGACAGGGGGCTCGCCGGGGAGCTGTTTTTT
-	TRBD1	TRBV5-1	TRBJ2-1	CATRQGAYNEQFF	TGCGCCACCCGACAGGGGGCCTACAATGAGCAGTTCTTC
many	-	TRBV15	TRBJ1-5	CATSRDFGAGQPQHF	TGTGCCACCAGCAGAGATTTCGGGGCGGGTCAGCCCCAGCATTTT
-	-	TRBV27	TRBJ2-2	CASSLFLGPNTGELFF	TGTGCCAGCAGTTTATTCCTGGGCCCGAACACCGGGGAGCTGTTTTTT
-	TRBD1	TRBV5-1	TRBJ2-3	CASSAGQGHTDTQYF	TGCGCCAGCAGCGCCGGACAGGGACACACAGATACGCAGTATTTT
-	-	TRBV18	TRBJ1-1	CASSPRTALNTEAFF	TGTGCCAGCTCACCAAGGACAGCCTTGAACACTGAAGCTTTCTTT
-	-	TRBV5-1	TRBJ2-7	CASSLSWGTDYEQYF	TGCGCCAGCAGCTTGTCGTGGGGAACGGACTACGAGCAGTACTTC
-	-	TRBV4-3	TRBJ2-5	CASSQDTSSRETQYF	TGCGCCAGCAGCCAAGATACTAGCTCGAGAGAGACCCAGTACTTC
-	-	TRBV12-3/TRBV12-4	TRBJ1-1	CASSLRPLGTEAFF	TGTGCCAGCAGTTTACGCCCACTTGGCACTGAAGCTTTCTTT
-	-	TRBV24-1	TRBJ2-1	CATSAGDGSYNEQFF	TGTGCCACCAGTGCTGGCGATGGGTCCTACAATGAGCAGTTCTTC
-	TRBD1	TRBV4-1	TRBJ1-2	CASSQDRGLFSYTF	TGCGCCAGCAGCCAAGACAGGGGGCTTTTTAGCTACACCTTC
-	TRBD1	TRBV5-1	TRBJ2-7	CASRQGFTGSSYEQYF	TGCGCCAGCCGACAGGGCTTCACTGGAAGCTCCTACGAGCAGTACTTC
few	-	TRBV2	TRBJ1-6	CASQQNSPLHF	TGTGCCAGCCAACAGAATTCACCCCTCCACTTT
-	-	TRBV12-3/TRBV12-4	TRBJ2-7	CASRPPGAPYEQYF	TGTGCCAGCAGGCCTCCTGGGGCCCCCTACGAGCAGTACTTC
few	TRBD1	TRBV4-1	TRBJ1-2	CASSHELRQGPRGGYTF	TGCGCCAGCAGCCACGAACTTCGACAGGGACCTCGGGGGGGCTACACCTTC
-	-	TRBV7-8	TRBJ2-3	CASSLASSDTQYF	TGTGCCAGCAGCTTAGCATCCTCAGATACGCAGTATTTT
-	-	TRBV29-1	TRBJ2-2	CSVLDRNTGELFF	TGCAGCGTTTTAGACAGAAACACCGGGGAGCTGTTTTTT
few	-	TRBV5-1	TRBJ1-1	CASSLGMGTEAFF	TGCGCCAGCAGCTTGGGCATGGGCACTGAAGCTTTCTTT
few	TRBD1	TRBV10-3	TRBJ2-5	CAISSPGRTGALETQYF	TGTGCCATCAGTTCCCCGGGTAGGACAGGGGCGTTGGAGACCCAGTACTTC
once	-	TRBV10-3	TRBJ2-7	CAISGLPTYEQYF	TGTGCCATCAGTGGACTACCAACCTACGAGCAGTACTTC
-	-	TRBV11-2	TRBJ1-4	CASSARAGPTNEKLFF	TGTGCCAGCAGCGCCCGGGCTGGACCAACTAATGAAAAACTGTTTTTT
-	TRBD1	TRBV29-1	TRBJ2-2	CSVSPGGINTGELFF	TGCAGCGTATCTCCAGGGGGTATCAACACCGGGGAGCTGTTTTTT
few	TRBD1	TRBV7-3	TRBJ2-3	CASSSHGTGVGDTQYF	TGTGCCAGCAGCTCGCACGGGACAGGGGTGGGAGATACGCAGTATTTT
-	-	TRBV7-9	TRBJ1-2	CASSPKTANYGYTF	TGTGCCAGCAGCCCCAAGACAGCTAACTATGGCTACACCTTC
-	TRBD2	TRBV9	TRBJ2-5	CASSVALAGHQETQYF	TGTGCCAGCAGCGTAGCCCTAGCGGGACATCAAGAGACCCAGTACTTC
-	TRBD2	TRBV4-3	TRBJ2-7	CASSQDVPSGAAYEQYF	TGCGCCAGCAGCCAAGATGTCCCTAGCGGGGCCGCCTACGAGCAGTACTTC
many	-	TRBV4-3	TRBJ1-1	CASSQGTGFEAFF	TGCGCCAGCAGCCAAGGTACGGGTTTTGAAGCTTTCTTT
few	-	TRBV28	TRBJ1-5	CASSSGGGGQPQHF	TGTGCCAGCAGTTCCGGGGGGGGCGGTCAGCCCCAGCATTTT
few	TRBD2	TRBV6-6	TRBJ2-7	CASSSLEAGVSYEQYF	TGTGCCAGCAGTTCCCTCGAGGCGGGGGTTTCCTACGAGCAGTACTTC
-	-	TRBV6-5	TRBJ1-3	CASSYFSGNTIYF	TGTGCCAGCAGTTACTTCTCTGGAAACACCATATATTTT
-	TRBD1	TRBV7-2	TRBJ1-2	CASSPGGARDGYTF	TGTGCCAGCAGCCCAGGGGGGGCGAGGGATGGCTACACCTTC
-	-	TRBV29-1	TRBJ2-3	CSVEEAFTDTQYF	TGCAGCGTTGAAGAGGCTTTCACAGATACGCAGTATTTT
-	TRBD2	TRBV6-2/TRBV6-3	TRBJ2-1	CASRGLAGGSEQFF	TGTGCCAGCAGAGGACTAGCGGGAGGTTCTGAGCAGTTCTTC
-	-	TRBV11-2	TRBJ2-3	CASSLVKERGRYF	TGTGCCAGCAGCTTAGTAAAGGAGCGCGGTCGGTATTTT